A single sample gave rise to the 11 T cell receptor beta chains below, sequenced in a study of cytomegalovirus exposure and HLA in healthy donors. Primers for the PCR totalled 60 Vbeta and 13 Jbeta. The repertoire was sequenced with immunoSEQ multiplex PCR; TCRdb's copy has only in-frame clones and lacks some. The table shows about 270,000 clones, with roughly two thirds occurring only once. What was sequenced was PBMCs. The source of these receptors is a female donor in good health and CMV-seronegative.

The chain couples TRBV29-1 to TRBJ2-7; 7 bases are a match to TRBD1. The V segment lost 5 bases and the J segment 4 bases; nucleotides outside the gene matches: 8. This CDR3 region has 13 residues. The germline V gene encodes CDR1 SQVTM and CDR2 ANQGSEA. CDR3 DNA sequence: TGCAGCGTTTGGACAGGAAAAACGTACGAGCAGTACTTC. This codes for CSVWTGKTYEQYF.

The gene calls are TRBV27 and TRBJ2-7; TRBD1 might be the D (6 bases). This CDR3 region has 15 residues. V lost 2 bases and J lost 1, with 12 bases in between. Per the germline V gene, CDR1 is MNHEY and CDR2 is SMNVEV (reference sequence). The CDR3 loop reads CASSLLGTPSYEQYF. The CDR3 nucleotides are TGTGCCAGCAGTTTACTCGGGACACCATCCTACGAGCAGTACTTC.

The V call is TRBV9, the J call TRBJ2-7, with 13 bases fitting TRBD2. Looked up from germline, CDR1 is SGDLS and CDR2 is YYNGEE. With 3 bases clipped from V and 3 bases from J, the junction kept 6 bases outside the gene matches. CDR3 length: 16 amino acids. The CDR3: CASSAGLAGANYEQYF. CDR3 nucleotides: TGTGCCAGCAGCGCAGGACTAGCGGGAGCAAACTACGAGCAGTACTTC. Full variable domain (remainder filled in from reference TRBV9 and TRBJ2-7): DSGVTQTPKHLITATGQRVTLRCSPRSGDLSVYWYQQSLDQGLQFLIQYYNGEERAKGNILERFSAQQFPDLHSELNLSSLELGDSALYFCASSAGLAGANYEQYFGPGTRLTVT.

Turning to this clone: At one end the junction does not follow the germline gene, possibly because of a read error. V gene TRBV7-9 combines with J gene TRBJ1-1; D unresolved. The CDR3 spans 12 residues. Germline loops: CDR1 SEHNR, CDR2 FQNEAQ (reference sequence). CDR3 in amino acids: CSSSLGDLGAFF. Written as DNA, the CDR3 is TGTTCCAGCAGTTTAGGTGATCTCGGAGCTTTCTTT.

This clone occurred a few times. The V call is TRBV7-9, the J call TRBJ2-2; a possible D gene is TRBD1 (5 bases). The CDR3 runs to 17 residues. Germline CDR1 and CDR2: SEHNR and FQNEAQ (reference sequence). Trimming left V 6 bases short and J 0 bases short, with 17 bases between. CDR3: CASRTTGTYANTGELFF. The CDR3 DNA is TGTGCCAGCAGGACAACAGGAACTTACGCGAACACCGGGGAGCTGTTTTTT.

This clone showed up just a few times. The chain employs TRBV18 and TRBJ1-4; maybe TRBD1 (6 bases). Trimming shortened V by 3 bases and J by 3 bases, and 11 bases separated the two germline ends. This CDR3 is 15 amino acids long. Looked up from germline, CDR1 is KGHSH and CDR2 is LQKENI. CDR3 sequence: CASSPQRGSNEKLFF. DNA for the CDR3: TGTGCCAGCTCACCGCAAAGGGGGTCTAATGAAAAACTGTTTTTT.

The chain joins TRBV30 to TRBJ2-7, with 10 positions matching TRBD2. Germline V CDR1 and CDR2: GTSNPN, SVGIG (reference sequence). Trimming at V came to 2 bases and at J to 4 bases, leaving 8 bases not matched to a gene. The CDR3 sequence is 15 residues long. This CDR3 is CAWSSVGTSVYEQYF. CDR3 bases: TGTGCCTGGAGTTCGGTCGGGACTAGCGTTTACGAGCAGTACTTC.

This chain joins TRBV19 and TRBJ1-1, with a possible D match to TRBD1 (6 bases). The V and J ends lost 7 bases and 5 bases respectively, with 14 bases between them. Germline V gene data show CDR1 as LNHDA and CDR2 as SQIVND (reference sequence). This CDR3 contains 13 residues. The CDR3 sequence is CASMEQGRTEAFF. CDR3 in DNA: TGTGCCAGTATGGAACAGGGTCGGACTGAAGCTTTCTTT.

The CDR3 reads CASSLVQGAYNEQFF. The DNA for the CDR3 is TGTGCCAGCAGCTTAGTACAGGGTGCCTACAATGAGCAGTTCTTC. This chain joins TRBV7-9 and TRBJ2-1; a possible D gene is TRBD1 (6 bases). This CDR3 has 15 amino acids. V was shortened by 1 base and J by 2 bases, with 9 bases between the two germline ends. CDR1 is SEHNR, CDR2 FQNEAQ, per germline (reference sequence).

The sample holds one count of this clone. V and J are TRBV2 and TRBJ1-1; the match to TRBD1 covers 7 bases. This CDR3 spans 13 amino acids. The germline V gene encodes CDR1 SNHLY and CDR2 FYNNEI. The trim removed 5 bases at V and 8 bases at J, leaving 8 bases unmatched. The DNA for the CDR3 is TGTGCCAGCAGTCCCCGACAGGGAGTGGAAGCTTTCTTT. Encoded protein: CASSPRQGVEAFF.

The V and J genes are TRBV7-2 and TRBJ1-2; TRBD1 might be the D (5 bases). Germline V gene data show CDR1 as SGHTA and CDR2 as FQGNSA. V lost 5 bases, J lost 4 bases, and 11 bases lay in between. The CDR3 length is 13 residues. In DNA, the CDR3 is TGTGCCAGCAGCCCACGACAGACCTATGGCTACACCTTC. This sequence encodes CASSPRQTYGYTF.